This T cell receptor (beta chain) is drawn from a study of early T cells in non-severe SARS-CoV-2 infection. Broader study findings: VDJdb matching, biased toward anti-spike CD8 responses, missed private and CD4 specificities.

This clonotype was observed a handful of times. Its matching antigen is unknown. Each single cDNA molecule received a unique molecular identifier. A single record per CDR3 protein comes from TCRdb applying MiXCR to the 5' RACE reads. The repertoire holds 45,000 to 55,000 distinct CDR3 sequences, with roughly 6.8% as singletons. Germline lookup yields CDR1 KGHSH and CDR2 LQKENI. This CDR3 comprises 13 residues. The V gene lost 2 bases and the J gene lost 8 bases, with 7 bases spanning the gap. The source of this sequence is an adult who was a healthcare worker with PCR-confirmed SARS-CoV-2 infection or an uninfected control (not recorded which). The genes are TRBV18 and TRBJ1-6; no clear D gene. Sequencing was performed on whole blood. The CDR3 sequence: CASSPKADSPLHF. The CDR3 DNA follows: TGTGCCAGCTCACCAAAGGCGGATTCACCCCTCCACTTT.